These T cell receptor beta chains were read from a single sample in a study of blood T cell repertoires in COVID-19. The protocol was immunoSEQ multiplex PCR, while the TCRdb copy is restricted to in-frame clones and leaves out a portion. This sample has 250,000 to 350,000 clones, with about nine tenths found just once. The specimen was peripheral blood. These receptors were taken from a woman aged 40 to 55 who had recovered from COVID-19. CDR3s include the opening cysteine and the closing phenylalanine or tryptophan. D genes are given only for firm matches. Expanded clones are given a class, and other clones once, few, many or no size at all.

>TRBJ1-2|TRBV2|.|TRBD1
TGTGCCAGCAGTGAGGGACAGCCATCCGGCTACACCTTC
CASSEGQPSGYTF
>TRBJ2-7|TRBV7-9|.|TRBD1
TGTGCCAGCAGCGCCCGTCTGGACAGGGACGAGCAGTACTTC
CASSARLDRDEQYF
>TRBJ2-3|TRBV20-1|.|TRBD2
TGCAGTGCTAGTCCGGCTAGCGGGGTCACAGATACGCAGTATTTT
CSASPASGVTDTQYF
>TRBJ1-5|TRBV2|.|TRBD1
TGTGCCAGCCGCCTCGGGACAGGGGGGGGACAGCCCCAGCATTTT
CASRLGTGGGQPQHF
>TRBJ2-7|TRBV29-1|.|TRBD2
TGCAGCGTTTTTGCGGGGGAATCCTACGAGCAGTACTTC
CSVFAGESYEQYF
>TRBJ1-6|TRBV10-2|.|.
TGCGCCAGCAGTGAGAGGGGAGGGGAAAATTCACCCCTCCACTTT
CASSERGGENSPLHF
>TRBJ2-2|TRBV9|.|.
TGTGCCAGCAGCGTTGGTCTGTTGGGGAGAACCGGGGAGCTGTTTTTT
CASSVGLLGRTGELFF
>TRBJ2-1|TRBV5-1|.|TRBD2
TGCGCCAGCAGCGGCCCCCCTAGCGGGATCTACAATGAGCAGTTCTTC
CASSGPPSGIYNEQFF
>TRBJ1-5|TRBV18|once|.
TGTGCCAGCTCACCGGGGCAGGGAGGTCAGCCCCAGCATTTT
CASSPGQGGQPQHF
>TRBJ2-7|TRBV7-9|once|TRBD1
TGTGCCAGCAGCTTAGCACGGGACAGGGCCCCCTCCTACGAGCAGTACTTC
CASSLARDRAPSYEQYF
>TRBJ2-5|TRBV2|.|.
TGTGCCAGCAGTGATGGGGGCCAGGGGAAGACCCAGTACTTC
CASSDGGQGKTQYF
>TRBJ1-4|TRBV28|.|TRBD1
TGTGCCAGCAGCCCCCCCGCGGGACAGGGGGCAACTAATGAAAAACTGTTTTTT
CASSPPAGQGATNEKLFF
>TRBJ2-7|TRBV28|.|TRBD1
TGTGCCAGCGGCCCGGGACAGGGGTACGAGCAGTACTTC
CASGPGQGYEQYF
>TRBJ2-2|TRBV19|once|TRBD2
TGTGCCACGGGGACTAGCGGGAGGTACTCCACCGGGGAGCTGTTTTTT
CATGTSGRYSTGELFF
>TRBJ1-1|TRBV5-1|.|.
TGCGCCAGCAGCTTGTGGCAGACAGAAACAGGGACTGAAGCTTTCTTT
CASSLWQTETGTEAFF
>TRBJ1-1|TRBV4-2|.|.
TGTGCCAGCAGCCAAGATTTGGGGGGAATTGAAGCTTTCTTT
CASSQDLGGIEAFF
>TRBJ2-4|TRBV5-1|.|.
TGCGCCAGCAGCTTGGAGGCAGGGCTAGCCAAAAACATTCAGTACTTC
CASSLEAGLAKNIQYF
>TRBJ2-7|TRBV28|.|TRBD1
TGTGCCAGCAGTTTATCGGGACAGGGGCACTACGAGCAGTACTTC
CASSLSGQGHYEQYF
>TRBJ2-7|TRBV6-5|.|.
TGTGCCAGCAGTTACTGGGGGGGGGCGTCGGGGGACGAGCAGTACTTC
CASSYWGGASGDEQYF
>TRBJ1-4|TRBV7-9|once|.
TGTGCCAGCAGCCCCCCGGGACAAATAAATGAAAAACTGTTTTTT
CASSPPGQINEKLFF